This T cell receptor beta chain was documented in a study of vaccination and CD4 T cells after COVID-19. Sequencing of DNA taken from cultured CD4+ T cells relied on the Oncomine TCR Beta short-read assay. From CD4+ T cells that had been cultured, genomic DNA was extracted. TCRdb independently ran MiXCR on the PCR reads; one entry per CDR3 protein. Altogether about 23,000 distinct CDR3 sequences are present, under 70% being singletons, with the ten largest covering roughly 2.8%. On this clonotype itself: Its antigen is currently unknown.

Sample treatment: roughly 10-day PBMC culture with coronavirus spike peptide pools or control peptides (ViraFEST assay). The germline V gene encodes CDR1 DFQATT and CDR2 SNEGSKA (reference sequence). V lost 4 bases to trimming and J lost 3 bases, with 12 bases between them. The CDR3 totals 13 residues. The TCR sequence derives from a human donor who had recovered from COVID-19. The sequenced sample consisted of CD4+ T cells from blood, cultured in vitro. The J gene is TRBJ2-5, the V gene TRBV20-1; D unresolved. CDR3 region: CSATAPFKETQYF. CDR3 sequence (DNA): TGCAGTGCTACAGCGCCCTTTAAAGAGACCCAGTACTTC.